One and the same sample provided the 10 T cell receptor beta chains below, sequenced in a study of T cells after yellow fever vaccination (dated 2019 in TCRdb). The treatment or condition label on this specimen signifies: live attenuated yellow fever vaccine strain. The library was obtained by 5' RACE. The run used an Illumina HiSeq 2500. Using fastp at Q25 and MiXCR, TCRdb reprocessed the public reads and kept productive beta chains. Every CDR3 protein is listed once, alongside the most common genes and DNA of its rows. The sample includes approximately 300,000 distinct CDR3 sequences, with roughly 9.4% observed a single time. Approximately 19% of the sample belongs to the ten largest clones. The material was PBMCs, obtained on the day of the first yellow fever vaccination. The origin of the receptors is a man aged 18 to 29 who received the YFV17D yellow fever vaccine.

The chain employs TRBV6-5 and TRBJ2-6; tentative D call: TRBD1 (8 bases). V was pared by 2 bases and J by 2 bases, with 13 bases between. The CDR3 extends over 17 amino acids. The germline V gene encodes CDR1 MNHEY and CDR2 SVGAGI. The CDR3 DNA reads as TGTGCCAGCAGTTACGGGGGGGGACAGGCTGGGGCCAACGTCCTGACTTTC. Translating gives CASSYGGGQAGANVLTF.

This clonotype showed up many times. The rearrangement links TRBV7-9 to TRBJ2-3; D is possibly TRBD1 or TRBD2 (6 bases each). V lost 7 bases to trimming and J lost 4 bases, with 21 bases between them. Looked up from germline, CDR1 is SEHNR and CDR2 is FQNEAQ (reference sequence). The CDR3 has 16 amino acids. The CDR3 here is CASNPGDGGRADTQYF. DNA for the CDR3: TGTGCCAGCAACCCCGGGGACGGGGGCCGGGCAGATACGCAGTATTTT.

The genes are TRBV2 and TRBJ1-5, with 7 bases identical to TRBD1. Germline V gene lookup returns CDR1 SNHLY and CDR2 FYNNEI. The J segment lost 4 bases and the V segment lost 3 bases, leaving 12 bases of the junction unmatched. The CDR3 sequence is 17 residues long. The CDR3 bases are TGTGCCAGCAGTGATAAAGCGGACAGGCGGGATAATCAGCCCCAGCATTTT. Translated, it gives CASSDKADRRDNQPQHF.

This clonotype has a count of ten or more. The gene calls are TRBV7-2 and TRBJ2-3, with TRBD2 identical over 16 bases. The CDR3 covers 17 residues. V gave up 3 bases and J gave up 4 bases; unmatched junction bases: 4. Germline lookup yields CDR1 SGHTA and CDR2 FQGNSA. The CDR3 loop is CASSFGTSGGGADTQYF. The CDR3 DNA reads as TGTGCCAGCAGCTTTGGGACTAGCGGGGGGGGGGCAGATACGCAGTATTTT.

In this sample, this clonotype turned up a few times. This chain uses TRBV28 with TRBJ2-3, with TRBD2 as a possible D gene (5 bases). V lost 5 bases, J lost 7 bases, and 19 bases lay in between. The germline V gene encodes CDR1 MDHEN and CDR2 SYDVKM. This CDR3 region has 15 residues. The CDR3 DNA follows: TGTGCCAGCAGTGAACCTAGGAGGCGCGCAAATACGCAGTATTTT. It specifies CASSEPRRRANTQYF. The full variable domain, with the rest looked up from reference TRBV28 and TRBJ2-3, is DVKVTQSSRYLVKRTGEKVFLECVQDMDHENMFWYRQDPGLGLRLIYFSYDVKMKEKGDIPEGYSVSREKKERFSLILESASTNQTSMYLCASSEPRRRANTQYFGPGTRLTVL.

The chain combines TRBV7-6 with TRBJ1-2, with no clear D. This CDR3 has 15 residues. Germline V gives CDR1 SGHVS, CDR2 FNYEAQ. V was cut by 6 bases and J by 5 bases, with 19 bases left in between. CDR3 coding DNA: TGTGCCAGCAGGCGGCTCTCGGGAGGCGCATATGGCTACACCTTC. Amino acids: CASRRLSGGAYGYTF.

At least ten counts were recorded for this clonotype. The chain links TRBV5-1 to TRBJ2-5, with unresolved D. The V gene's germline CDR1 is SGHRS and CDR2 YFSETQ. This CDR3 comprises 13 residues. Trimming cost V 3 bases and J 5 bases, with 11 bases left between them. The CDR3 DNA sequence: TGCGCCAGCAGCTCGGGCCCGCGGGAGACCCAGTACTTC. Translated, it gives CASSSGPRETQYF.

This clonotype has more than one count but fewer than ten. The rearrangement links TRBV7-2 to TRBJ2-5; D might be TRBD2 (5 bases). Germline V gives CDR1 SGHTA, CDR2 FQGNSA. V was clipped by 0 bases and J by 5 bases, with 13 bases between them. The CDR3 spans 15 residues. DNA for the CDR3: TGTGCCAGCAGCTTAGCGACTGGGTGGGAGGAGACCCAGTACTTC. The encoded protein is CASSLATGWEETQYF.

This rearrangement joins TRBV11-2 to TRBJ1-1, with 10 bases fitting TRBD1. J lost 1 base, V lost 5 bases, and 13 bases had no gene match. The CDR3 totals 18 residues. Germline values: CDR1 SGHAT, CDR2 FQNNGV. This chain's CDR3 is CASSPLVGTGVTNTEAFF. In nucleotides, the CDR3 is TGTGCCAGCAGCCCATTAGTGGGGACAGGGGTTACGAACACTGAAGCTTTCTTT.

The chain has TRBV7-8 and TRBJ2-7; D tentatively fits TRBD1 or TRBD2 (5 bases each). The ends were cut back, 3 bases at V and 4 bases at J, with 16 bases in the middle. The CDR3 has 15 amino acids. Per the germline V gene, CDR1 is SGHVS and CDR2 is FQNEAQ. CDR3 nucleotide sequence: TGTGCCAGCAGCTTGGGACGGAGCTCGAGGTACGAGCAGTACGTC. Translation: CASSLGRSSRYEQYV.